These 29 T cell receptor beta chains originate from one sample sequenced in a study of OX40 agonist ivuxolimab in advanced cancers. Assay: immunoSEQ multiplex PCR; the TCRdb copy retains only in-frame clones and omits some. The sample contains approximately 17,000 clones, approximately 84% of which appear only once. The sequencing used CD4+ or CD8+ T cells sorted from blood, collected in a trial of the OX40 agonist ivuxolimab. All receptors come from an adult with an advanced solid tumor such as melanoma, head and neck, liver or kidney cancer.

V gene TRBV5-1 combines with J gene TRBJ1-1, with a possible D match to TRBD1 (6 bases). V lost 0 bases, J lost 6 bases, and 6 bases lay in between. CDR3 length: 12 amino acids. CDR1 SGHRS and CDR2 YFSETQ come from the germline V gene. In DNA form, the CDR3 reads TGCGCCAGCAGCTTGGAGGGGGCTGAAGCTTTCTTT. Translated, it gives CASSLEGAEAFF. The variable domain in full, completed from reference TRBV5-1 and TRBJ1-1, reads KAGVTQTPRYLIKTRGQQVTLSCSPISGHRSVSWYQQTPGQGLQFLFEYFSETQRNKGNFPGRFSGRQFSNSRSEMNVSTLELGDSALYLCASSLEGAEAFFGQGTRLTVV.

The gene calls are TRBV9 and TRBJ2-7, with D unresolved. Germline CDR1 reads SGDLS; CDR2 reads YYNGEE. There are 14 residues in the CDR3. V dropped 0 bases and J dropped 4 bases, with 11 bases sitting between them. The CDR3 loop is CASSVGLPAYEQYF. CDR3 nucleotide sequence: TGTGCCAGCAGCGTAGGGCTGCCGGCGTACGAGCAGTACTTC.

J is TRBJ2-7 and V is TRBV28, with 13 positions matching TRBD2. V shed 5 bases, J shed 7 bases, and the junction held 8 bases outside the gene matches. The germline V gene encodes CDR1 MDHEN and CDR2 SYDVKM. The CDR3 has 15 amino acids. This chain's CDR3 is CASSLGLAGVGEQYF. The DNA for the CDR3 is TGTGCCAGCAGTCTCGGACTAGCGGGAGTCGGGGAGCAGTACTTC.

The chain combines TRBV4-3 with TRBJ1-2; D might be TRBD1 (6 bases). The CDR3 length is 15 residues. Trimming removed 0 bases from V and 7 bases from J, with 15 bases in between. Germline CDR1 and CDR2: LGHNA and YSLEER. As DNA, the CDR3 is TGCGCCAGCAGCCAAGATCCCCCAGGGGTGGCTGGCTACACCTTC. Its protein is CASSQDPPGVAGYTF.

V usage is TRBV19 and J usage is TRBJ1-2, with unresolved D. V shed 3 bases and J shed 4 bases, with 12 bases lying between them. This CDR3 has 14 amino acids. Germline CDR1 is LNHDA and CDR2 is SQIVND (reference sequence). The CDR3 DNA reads TGTGCCAGTAGTATCCACAACGGAGGCTATGGCTACACCTTC. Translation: CASSIHNGGYGYTF.

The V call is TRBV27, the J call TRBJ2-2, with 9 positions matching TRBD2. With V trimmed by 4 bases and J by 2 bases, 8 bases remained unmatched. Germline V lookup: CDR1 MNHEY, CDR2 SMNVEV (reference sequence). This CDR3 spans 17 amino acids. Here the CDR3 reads CASSSTAGGPNTGELFF. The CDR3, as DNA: TGTGCCAGCAGTTCAACAGCGGGGGGACCAAACACCGGGGAGCTGTTTTTT.

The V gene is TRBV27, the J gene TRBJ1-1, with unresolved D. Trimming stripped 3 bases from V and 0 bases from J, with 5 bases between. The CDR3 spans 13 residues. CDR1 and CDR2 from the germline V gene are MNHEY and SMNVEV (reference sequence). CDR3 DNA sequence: TGTGCCAGCAGTTTGTCGGTGAACACTGAAGCTTTCTTT. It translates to CASSLSVNTEAFF.

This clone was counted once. The CDR3 loop reads CASSPEGGQETQYF. The CDR3 DNA follows: TGTGCCAGCAGCCCGGAAGGGGGACAAGAGACCCAGTACTTC. This chain links TRBV9 with TRBJ2-5; TRBD1 is a possible D gene (6 bases). Trimming took 4 bases from V and 2 from J, leaving 12 bases between them. The CDR3 consists of 14 residues. Germline CDR1 reads SGDLS; CDR2 reads YYNGEE.

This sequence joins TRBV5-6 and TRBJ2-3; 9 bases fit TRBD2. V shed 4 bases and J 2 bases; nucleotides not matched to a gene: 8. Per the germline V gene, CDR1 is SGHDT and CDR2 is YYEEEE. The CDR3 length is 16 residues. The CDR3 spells CASSATSGWATDTQYF. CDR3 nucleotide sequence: TGTGCCAGCAGCGCCACTAGCGGGTGGGCCACAGATACGCAGTATTTT.

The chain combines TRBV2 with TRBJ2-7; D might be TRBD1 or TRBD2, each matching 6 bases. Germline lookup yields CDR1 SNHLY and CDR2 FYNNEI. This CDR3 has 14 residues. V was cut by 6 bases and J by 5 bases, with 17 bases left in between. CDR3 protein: CASRSAGGLNEQYF. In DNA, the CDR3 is TGTGCCAGCAGATCCGCCGGGGGCTTAAACGAGCAGTACTTC.

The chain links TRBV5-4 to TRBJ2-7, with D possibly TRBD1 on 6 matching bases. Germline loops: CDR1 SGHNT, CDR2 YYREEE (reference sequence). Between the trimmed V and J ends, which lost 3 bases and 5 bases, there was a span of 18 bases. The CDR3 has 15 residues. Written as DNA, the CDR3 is TGTGCCAGCAGCTCGGCCGGACAGCCTCGAGACGAGCAGTACTTC. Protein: CASSSAGQPRDEQYF. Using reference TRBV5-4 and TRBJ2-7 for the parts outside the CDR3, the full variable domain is ETGVTQSPTHLIKTRGQQVTLRCSSQSGHNTVSWYQQALGQGPQFIFQYYREEENGRGNFPPRFSGLQFPNYSSELNVNALELDDSALYLCASSSAGQPRDEQYFGPGTRLTVT.

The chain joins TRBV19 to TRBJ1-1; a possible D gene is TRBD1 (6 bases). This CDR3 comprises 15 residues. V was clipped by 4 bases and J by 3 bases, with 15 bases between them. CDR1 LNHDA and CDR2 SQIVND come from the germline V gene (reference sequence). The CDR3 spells CASSREGELDTEAFF. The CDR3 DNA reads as TGTGCCAGTAGTAGAGAGGGGGAATTGGACACTGAAGCTTTCTTT.

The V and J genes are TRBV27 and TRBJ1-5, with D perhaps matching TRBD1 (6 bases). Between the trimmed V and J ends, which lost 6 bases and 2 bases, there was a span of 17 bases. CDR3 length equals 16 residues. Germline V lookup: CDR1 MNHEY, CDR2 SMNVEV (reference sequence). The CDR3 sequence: CASSPRTAYGNQPQHF. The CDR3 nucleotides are TGTGCCAGCAGCCCCCGGACAGCTTATGGCAATCAGCCCCAGCATTTT.

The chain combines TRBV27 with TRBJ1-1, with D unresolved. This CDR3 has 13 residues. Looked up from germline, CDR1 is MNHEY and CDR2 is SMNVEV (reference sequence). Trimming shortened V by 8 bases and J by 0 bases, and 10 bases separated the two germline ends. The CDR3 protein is CASFNGMNTEAFF. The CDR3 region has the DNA TGTGCCAGCTTCAACGGTATGAACACTGAAGCTTTCTTT.

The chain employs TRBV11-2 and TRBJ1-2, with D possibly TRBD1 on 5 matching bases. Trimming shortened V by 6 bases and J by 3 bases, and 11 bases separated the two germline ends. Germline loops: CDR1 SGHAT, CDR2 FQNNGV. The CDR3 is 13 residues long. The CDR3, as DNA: TGTGCCAGCAGACCGGACACCGACTATGGCTACACCTTC. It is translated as CASRPDTDYGYTF.

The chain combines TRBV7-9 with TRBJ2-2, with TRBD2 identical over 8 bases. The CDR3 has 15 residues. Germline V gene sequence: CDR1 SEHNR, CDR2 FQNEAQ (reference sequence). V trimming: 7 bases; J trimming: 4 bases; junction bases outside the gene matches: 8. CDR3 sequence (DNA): TGTGCCAGCATCGCGGGGGGCCCCATCACCGGGGAGCTGTTTTTT. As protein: CASIAGGPITGELFF.

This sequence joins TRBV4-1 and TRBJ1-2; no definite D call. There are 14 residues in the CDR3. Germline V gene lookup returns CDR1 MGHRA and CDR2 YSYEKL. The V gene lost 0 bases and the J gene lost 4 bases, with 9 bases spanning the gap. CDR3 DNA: TGCGCCAGCAGCCAAGATTCCCGTGGCTATGGCTACACCTTC. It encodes CASSQDSRGYGYTF.

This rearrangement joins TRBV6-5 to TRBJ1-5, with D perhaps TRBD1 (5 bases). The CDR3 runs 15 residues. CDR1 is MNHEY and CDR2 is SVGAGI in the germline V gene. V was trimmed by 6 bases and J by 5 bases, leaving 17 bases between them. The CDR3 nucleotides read TGTGCCAGCAGCCCCACCCGGGGCGTCCATCAGCCCCAGCATTTT. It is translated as CASSPTRGVHQPQHF.

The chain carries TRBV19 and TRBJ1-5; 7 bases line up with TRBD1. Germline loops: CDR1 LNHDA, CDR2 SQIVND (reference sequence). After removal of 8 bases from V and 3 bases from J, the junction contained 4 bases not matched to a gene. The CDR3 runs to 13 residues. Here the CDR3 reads CASLRGYNQPQHF. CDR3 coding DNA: TGTGCCAGTCTCAGGGGGTACAATCAGCCCCAGCATTTT.

This CDR3 is CAGGRAAEGETQYF. CDR3 DNA sequence: TGTGCCGGGGGGCGGGCAGCTGAGGGAGAGACCCAGTACTTC. The V and J genes are TRBV7-9 and TRBJ2-5; D is possibly TRBD1 or TRBD2 (6 bases each). CDR3 length: 14 amino acids. V lost 11 bases and J 4 bases, leaving 20 bases between the germline ends. Germline V gene data show CDR1 as SEHNR and CDR2 as FQNEAQ (reference sequence).

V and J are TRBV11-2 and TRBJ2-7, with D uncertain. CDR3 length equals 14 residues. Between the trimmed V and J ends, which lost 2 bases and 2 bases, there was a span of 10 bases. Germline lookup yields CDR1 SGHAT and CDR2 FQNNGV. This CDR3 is CASSLYARAYEQYF. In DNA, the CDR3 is TGTGCCAGCAGCTTATACGCCAGAGCCTACGAGCAGTACTTC.

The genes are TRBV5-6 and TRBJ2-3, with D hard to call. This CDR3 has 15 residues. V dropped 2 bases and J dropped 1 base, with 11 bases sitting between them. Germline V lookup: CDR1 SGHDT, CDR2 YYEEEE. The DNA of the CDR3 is TGTGCCAGCAGCTTCAGGTCTCCAGGCACAGATACGCAGTATTTT. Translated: CASSFRSPGTDTQYF.

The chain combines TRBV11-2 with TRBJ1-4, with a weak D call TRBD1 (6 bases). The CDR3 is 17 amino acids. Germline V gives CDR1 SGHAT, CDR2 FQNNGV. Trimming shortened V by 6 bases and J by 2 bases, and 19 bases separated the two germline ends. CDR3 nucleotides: TGTGCCAGCAGTCCCGAGGGGGGGGCTCGGACTAATGAAAAACTGTTTTTT. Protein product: CASSPEGGARTNEKLFF.

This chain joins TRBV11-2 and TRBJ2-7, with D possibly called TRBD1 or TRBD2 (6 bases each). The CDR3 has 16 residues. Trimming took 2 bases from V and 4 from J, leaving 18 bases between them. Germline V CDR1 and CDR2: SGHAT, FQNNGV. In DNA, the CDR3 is TGTGCCAGCAGCTTAATTTTGTCAGGGGAGGAGTACGAGCAGTACTTC. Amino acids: CASSLILSGEEYEQYF.

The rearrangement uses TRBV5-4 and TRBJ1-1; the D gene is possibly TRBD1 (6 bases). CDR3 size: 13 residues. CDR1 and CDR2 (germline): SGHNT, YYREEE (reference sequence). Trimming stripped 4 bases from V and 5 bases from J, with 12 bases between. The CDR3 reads CASSLQGGTEAFF. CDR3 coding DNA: TGTGCCAGCAGCCTACAGGGAGGAACTGAAGCTTTCTTT.

CDR3 region: CASPVGGNEQFF. The CDR3 DNA reads as TGTGCCAGCCCCGTCGGCGGGAATGAGCAGTTCTTC. The chain recombines TRBV21-1 with TRBJ2-1; the table gives TRBD2 as D, unverified against the DNA. TRBV21-1 is a pseudogene. The CDR3 has 12 amino acids.

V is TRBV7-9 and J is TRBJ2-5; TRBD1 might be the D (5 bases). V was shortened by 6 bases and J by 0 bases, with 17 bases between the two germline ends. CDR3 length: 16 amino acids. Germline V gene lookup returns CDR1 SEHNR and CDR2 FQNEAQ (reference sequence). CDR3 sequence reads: CASRLGIGEYQETQYF. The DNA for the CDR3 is TGTGCCAGCAGGTTGGGCATAGGGGAATACCAAGAGACCCAGTACTTC.

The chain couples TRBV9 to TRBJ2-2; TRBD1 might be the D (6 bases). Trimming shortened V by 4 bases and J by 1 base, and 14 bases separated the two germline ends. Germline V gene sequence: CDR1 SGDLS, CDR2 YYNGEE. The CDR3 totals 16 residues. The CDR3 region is CASSISQGQNTGELFF. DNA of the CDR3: TGTGCCAGCAGCATAAGCCAGGGACAGAACACCGGGGAGCTGTTTTTT.

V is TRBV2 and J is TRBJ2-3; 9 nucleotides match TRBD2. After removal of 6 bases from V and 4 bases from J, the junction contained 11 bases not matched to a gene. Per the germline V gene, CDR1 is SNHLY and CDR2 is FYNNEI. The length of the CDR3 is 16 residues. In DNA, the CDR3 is TGTGCCAGCAGCCGGGCGGGGGGGGGCCTCGCAGATACGCAGTATTTT. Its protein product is CASSRAGGGLADTQYF.